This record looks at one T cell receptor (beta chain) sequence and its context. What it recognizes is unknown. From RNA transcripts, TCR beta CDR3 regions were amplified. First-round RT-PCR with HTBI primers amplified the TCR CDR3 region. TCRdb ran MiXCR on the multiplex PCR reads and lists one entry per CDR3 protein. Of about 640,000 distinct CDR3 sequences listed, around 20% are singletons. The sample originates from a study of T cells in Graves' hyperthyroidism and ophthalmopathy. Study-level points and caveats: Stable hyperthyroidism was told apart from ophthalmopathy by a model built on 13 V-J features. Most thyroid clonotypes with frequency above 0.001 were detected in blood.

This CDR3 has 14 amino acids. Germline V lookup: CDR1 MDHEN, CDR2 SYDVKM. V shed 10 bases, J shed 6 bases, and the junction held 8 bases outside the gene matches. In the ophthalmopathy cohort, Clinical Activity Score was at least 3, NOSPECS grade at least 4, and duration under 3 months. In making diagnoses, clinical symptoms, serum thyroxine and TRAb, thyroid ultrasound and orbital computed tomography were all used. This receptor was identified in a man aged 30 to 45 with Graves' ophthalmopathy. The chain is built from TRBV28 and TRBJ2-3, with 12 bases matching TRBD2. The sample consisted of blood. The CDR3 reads CATPRLAGVDTQYF. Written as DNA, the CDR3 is TGTGCCACCCCTCGACTAGCGGGAGTGGATACGCAGTATTTT.